Listed here are 11 T cell receptor beta chains from one sample, sequenced in a study of blood T cell repertoires in COVID-19. TCRdb keeps only in-frame clones here, not all; method: immunoSEQ multiplex PCR. The data show approximately 110,000 clones, over 75% seen once. Sequencing input: peripheral blood. These receptors originate from a man between 50 and 59 years old with acute or convalescent COVID-19.

The chain has TRBV5-1 and TRBJ1-5; the D is unclear. This CDR3 is 15 amino acids long. CDR1 and CDR2 from the germline V gene are SGHRS and YFSETQ. With 0 bases removed from V and 7 bases from J, the gap between germline ends came to 14 bases. CDR3 region: CASSLAPGEGQPQHF. The DNA for the CDR3 is TGCGCCAGCAGCTTGGCCCCCGGGGAGGGACAGCCCCAGCATTTT. The variable domain in full, with the rest retrieved from reference TRBV5-1 and TRBJ1-5, is KAGVTQTPRYLIKTRGQQVTLSCSPISGHRSVSWYQQTPGQGLQFLFEYFSETQRNKGNFPGRFSGRQFSNSRSEMNVSTLELGDSALYLCASSLAPGEGQPQHFGDGTRLSIL.

The chain combines TRBV28 with TRBJ2-6, with TRBD1 matching over 9 bases. Trimming at V came to 5 bases and at J to 0 bases, leaving 8 bases not matched to a gene. The CDR3 sequence is 18 residues long. Germline lookup yields CDR1 MDHEN and CDR2 SYDVKM. DNA of the CDR3: TGTGCCAGCAGTAGTGGACAGGGGCCCCCCTCTGGGGCCAACGTCCTGACTTTC. Protein: CASSSGQGPPSGANVLTF.

V usage is TRBV27 and J usage is TRBJ1-4; 7 bases fit TRBD1. V shed 5 bases, J shed 7 bases, and the junction held 7 bases outside the gene matches. The germline V gene encodes CDR1 MNHEY and CDR2 SMNVEV (reference sequence). The CDR3 covers 14 residues. CDR3 sequence: CASSRDRRTEKLFF. CDR3 nucleotides: TGTGCCAGCAGTCGGGACAGAAGGACTGAAAAACTGTTTTTT.

The chain recombines TRBV19 with TRBJ2-1; no reliable D call. Germline assignment: CDR1 LNHDA and CDR2 SQIVND (reference sequence). This CDR3 comprises 15 residues. V was shortened by 3 bases and J by 0 bases, with 9 bases between the two germline ends. In DNA, the CDR3 is TGTGCCAGTAGTATTGGTGGCGGCTCCTACAATGAGCAGTTCTTC. Translation: CASSIGGGSYNEQFF. The variable domain in full, completed from reference TRBV19 and TRBJ2-1, reads DGGITQSPKYLFRKEGQNVTLSCEQNLNHDAMYWYRQDPGQGLRLIYYSQIVNDFQKGDIAEGYSVSREKKESFPLTVTSAQKNPTAFYLCASSIGGGSYNEQFFGPGTRLTVL.

V usage is TRBV6-1 and J usage is TRBJ1-1; weak D call: TRBD1 (6 bases). Looked up from germline, CDR1 is MNHNS and CDR2 is SASEGT. The CDR3 has 14 residues. Deletions cut 3 bases from V and 6 bases from J, with 14 bases between. The chain's CDR3 is CASSELRGFAEAFF. The CDR3, as DNA: TGTGCCAGCAGTGAGTTGAGGGGGTTCGCTGAAGCTTTCTTT.

The chain carries TRBV5-4 and TRBJ1-2, with D possibly matching TRBD1 (5 bases). Germline V lookup: CDR1 SGHNT, CDR2 YYREEE (reference sequence). CDR3 length: 16 amino acids. V was cut by 0 bases and J by 5 bases, with 17 bases left in between. CDR3 residues: CASSLVGGEGRYGYTF. In nucleotides, the CDR3 is TGTGCCAGCAGCTTGGTGGGGGGGGAGGGAAGATATGGCTACACCTTC.

This chain joins TRBV4-1 and TRBJ1-5; D remains ambiguous. In germline, CDR1 is MGHRA, CDR2 YSYEKL. With 1 base removed from V and 4 bases from J, the gap between germline ends came to 11 bases. This CDR3 contains 15 residues. As DNA, the CDR3 is TGCGCCAGCAGCCAAGGTGGACTGACTAATCAGCCCCAGCATTTT. It encodes CASSQGGLTNQPQHF.

V and J are TRBV28 and TRBJ2-2; 7 nucleotides line up with TRBD1. V was clipped by 6 bases and J by 2 bases; unmatched bases: 9. CDR1 MDHEN and CDR2 SYDVKM come from the germline V gene. The CDR3 runs 16 residues. CDR3 nucleotide sequence: TGTGCCAGCAGCCGATCAACAGGGGCTAACACCGGGGAGCTGTTTTTT. Amino acid sequence: CASSRSTGANTGELFF.

This chain joins TRBV18 and TRBJ2-5; unclear D gene. Germline loops: CDR1 KGHSH, CDR2 LQKENI. V lost 3 bases and J 3 bases, leaving 8 bases between the germline ends. The CDR3 has 13 amino acids. CDR3 loop: CASSPTSKETQYF. Here the CDR3 DNA reads TGTGCCAGCTCACCTACCTCTAAAGAGACCCAGTACTTC.

The chain joins TRBV21-1 to TRBJ2-7; the table's D call of TRBD2 was not tested on the DNA. TRBV21-1 is an annotated pseudogene. CDR3 length: 18 amino acids. The CDR3 loop reads CASRIIVLANTTTYEQYF. The CDR3 bases are TGTGCCAGCAGAATCATTGTCCTAGCTAACACCACCACCTACGAGCAGTACTTC.

The rearrangement uses TRBV12-5 and TRBJ2-7; TRBD2 is a possible D gene (6 bases). From germline, CDR1 is LGHNT and CDR2 FRNRAP. This CDR3 is built from 11 residues. The CDR3 bases are TGTACCTTAAAAGGGGAGGACGAGCAGTACGTC. Protein sequence: CTLKGEDEQYV.